Following are 28 T cell receptor beta chains from one sample sequenced in a study of blood T cell repertoires in COVID-19. This table comes from immunoSEQ multiplex PCR, and its TCRdb copy is limited to in-frame clones, with some not included. The sample comprises approximately 74,000 clones, approximately 89% of which are singletons, and roughly 1.9% rests with the top ten. The material sequenced was peripheral blood. These receptors all come from a woman aged 60-75 years with acute or convalescent COVID-19.

The chain has TRBV28 and TRBJ1-5; 8 nucleotides align to TRBD1. Germline assignment: CDR1 MDHEN and CDR2 SYDVKM. V was pared by 5 bases and J by 1 base, with 4 bases of the junction left unmatched. CDR3 length: 15 amino acids. CDR3 loop: CASSRTGKSNQPQHF. The CDR3 DNA is TGTGCCAGCAGTCGGACAGGGAAGAGCAATCAGCCCCAGCATTTT.

This sequence joins TRBV7-2 and TRBJ2-3; 8 nucleotides align to TRBD1. The V segment lost 6 bases and the J segment 1 base; nucleotides outside the gene matches: 6. The germline V gene has CDR1 SGHTA and CDR2 FQGNSA. This CDR3 has 15 amino acids. The CDR3 loop is CASRNPGQGTDTQYF. As DNA, the CDR3 is TGTGCCAGCAGGAACCCGGGACAGGGCACAGATACGCAGTATTTT.

The chain is built from TRBV2 and TRBJ2-1; 7 positions agree with TRBD1. Germline V gives CDR1 SNHLY, CDR2 FYNNEI. The CDR3 sequence is 13 residues long. After removal of 7 bases from V and 9 bases from J, the junction contained 9 bases not matched to a gene. The CDR3 here is CASNPQGDGEQFF. The CDR3 DNA follows: TGTGCCAGCAACCCTCAGGGGGACGGTGAGCAGTTCTTC.

This clone was picked up one time. J is TRBJ1-1 and V is TRBV7-3, with 7 bases lining up with TRBD1. The V gene end was trimmed by 6 bases and the J gene end by 4 bases; junction bases not matched to a gene: 5. The germline V gene encodes CDR1 SGHTA and CDR2 FQGTGA. The CDR3 consists of 13 residues. CDR3 DNA: TGTGCCAGCAGGTCCTCAGGGGGCACTGAAGCTTTCTTT. It translates to CASRSSGGTEAFF.

The chain recombines TRBV2 with TRBJ2-5; TRBD1 might be the D (5 bases). CDR1 and CDR2 from the germline V gene are SNHLY and FYNNEI. V was clipped by 6 bases and J by 10 bases, with 21 bases between them. CDR3 length: 14 residues. The CDR3 protein is CASSTGYGAVNQYF. CDR3 coding DNA: TGTGCCAGCAGCACCGGCTATGGGGCTGTCAACCAGTACTTC.

This sequence joins TRBV28 and TRBJ2-1; TRBD2 aligns across 14 bases. There are 15 residues in the CDR3. V shed 4 bases and J 8 bases; nucleotides not matched to a gene: 4. Germline V gives CDR1 MDHEN, CDR2 SYDVKM. The CDR3 is CASSSGLAGADEQFF. CDR3 sequence (DNA): TGTGCCAGCAGTTCGGGACTAGCGGGAGCGGATGAGCAGTTCTTC.

The rearrangement joins TRBV18 to TRBJ2-7; D is uncertain. V shed 3 bases and J shed 5 bases, with 8 bases lying between them. CDR3 length: 12 residues. In germline, CDR1 is KGHSH, CDR2 LQKENI. Here the CDR3 reads CASSPSADEQYF. In nucleotides, the CDR3 is TGTGCCAGCTCACCTTCTGCAGACGAGCAGTACTTC.

This sequence joins TRBV7-3 and TRBJ2-3; D is possibly TRBD2 (5 bases). The V gene's germline CDR1 is SGHTA and CDR2 FQGTGA. Trimming removed 3 bases at V and 6 bases at J, with 10 bases between. This CDR3 has 13 residues. CDR3 nucleotides: TGTGCCAGCAGCTTCCACAGCGGCGATACGCAGTATTTT. Its protein is CASSFHSGDTQYF.

This clone was counted between two and nine times. V usage is TRBV6-2 or TRBV6-3 and J usage is TRBJ2-7; 10 nucleotides match TRBD2. This CDR3 is 15 amino acids long. The germline CDR1 and CDR2 sequences are MNHEY and SVGEGT. The V and J ends lost 2 bases and 6 bases, in that order; junction bases with no gene match: 7. The CDR3, as DNA: TGTGCCAGCAGTTACGGCCTAGCGGGAGTCGGCGAGCAGTACTTC. Translation: CASSYGLAGVGEQYF.

V usage is TRBV27 and J usage is TRBJ1-2; no clear D gene. The CDR3 is 15 residues long. Germline assignment: CDR1 MNHEY and CDR2 SMNVEV (reference sequence). Trimming pared 2 bases from V and 5 bases from J, leaving 15 bases between. The CDR3 DNA reads TGTGCCAGCAGTTTAGGCTTGGGCAGAAAATATGGCTACACCTTC. It is translated as CASSLGLGRKYGYTF.

This sequence joins TRBV7-7 and TRBJ2-2; TRBD1 matches 11 bases. The CDR3 contains 15 residues. V trimming: 5 bases; J trimming: 7 bases; junction bases outside the gene matches: 6. The V gene's germline CDR1 is SSHAT and CDR2 FNYEAQ (reference sequence). For the CDR3, the DNA is TGTGCCAGCAGCCTCGGGACAGGGGGTTTCGGGGAGCTGTTTTTT. The encoded protein is CASSLGTGGFGELFF.

This clone appeared once. In nucleotides, the CDR3 is TGCGCCAGCAGCCAAGTTATCTTGGCTTCGGCCAAAAACATTCAGTACTTC. Amino acids: CASSQVILASAKNIQYF. This chain links TRBV4-3 with TRBJ2-4; D remains unclear. Germline CDR1 and CDR2: LGHNA and YSLEER. This CDR3 is built from 17 residues. V was clipped by 1 base and J by 1 base, with 14 bases between them.

The chain combines TRBV13 with TRBJ1-5, with 8 bases that match TRBD1. With V trimmed by 0 bases and J by 0 bases, 10 bases remained unmatched. Germline V gene lookup returns CDR1 PRHDT and CDR2 FYEKMQ (reference sequence). The CDR3 contains 19 residues. The CDR3 DNA reads TGTGCCAGCAGCTTAGGCCCTACAGGGGGGCTGTATAGCAATCAGCCCCAGCATTTT. Residues: CASSLGPTGGLYSNQPQHF.

A remark on this clone: This same CDR3 is encoded by further DNA sequences in the sample. V is TRBV28 and J is TRBJ1-2; D is unresolved. The length of the CDR3 is 11 residues. Germline CDR1 MDHEN, CDR2 SYDVKM. V was clipped by 5 bases and J by 4 bases, with 5 bases between them. Here the CDR3 DNA reads TGTGCCAGCAGTGGCGGCTATGGCTACACCTTC. Protein product: CASSGGYGYTF.

The gene calls are TRBV29-1 and TRBJ2-3, with TRBD1 identical over 8 bases. V was clipped by 3 bases and J by 8 bases; unmatched bases: 10. There are 14 residues in the CDR3. CDR1 is SQVTM and CDR2 is ANQGSEA in the germline V gene. CDR3 sequence: CSVEGGQGMLTQYF. The DNA for the CDR3 is TGCAGCGTTGAGGGTGGACAGGGTATGCTTACGCAGTATTTT.

This chain connects TRBV9 to TRBJ2-3, with 8 bases lining up with TRBD1. Per germline, CDR1 SGDLS and CDR2 YYNGEE. This CDR3 contains 15 residues. The trim removed 4 bases at V and 6 bases at J, leaving 10 bases unmatched. The CDR3 reads CASSPNGQGLDTQYF. The DNA for the CDR3 is TGTGCCAGCAGCCCGAACGGACAGGGATTGGATACGCAGTATTTT.

The genes are TRBV7-3 and TRBJ2-2, with D perhaps matching TRBD1 (7 bases). Between the trimmed V and J ends, which lost 2 bases and 6 bases, there was a span of 13 bases. This CDR3 spans 15 amino acids. Germline V gene lookup returns CDR1 SGHTA and CDR2 FQGTGA. The CDR3 here is CASSLDRAGSGELFF. In nucleotides, the CDR3 is TGTGCCAGCAGCTTAGACAGGGCGGGATCCGGGGAGCTGTTTTTT.

This rearrangement joins TRBV4-2 to TRBJ2-5, with 14 positions matching TRBD2. Germline CDR1 reads LGHNA; CDR2 reads YNFKEQ. J gave up 1 base and V 4 bases, and 2 bases lay outside the gene matches. The CDR3 has 16 amino acids. CDR3 DNA: TGTGCCAGCAGCCTGGGGACTAGCGGGGGCCAAGAGACCCAGTACTTC. Translated, it gives CASSLGTSGGQETQYF.

The chain is built from TRBV28 and TRBJ2-1, with TRBD2 matching 10 bases. The trim removed 7 bases at V and 7 bases at J, leaving 25 bases unmatched. CDR1 and CDR2 (germline): MDHEN, SYDVKM. The CDR3 is 20 amino acids. In DNA form, the CDR3 reads TGTGCCAGCACCACTCCCGGCGGGAGTCTAGCGGGAGTTTCAGATAATGAGCAGTTCTTC. Protein sequence: CASTTPGGSLAGVSDNEQFF.

The genes are TRBV24-1 and TRBJ2-1, with 10 bases lining up with TRBD1. There are 16 residues in the CDR3. Germline V gives CDR1 KGHDR, CDR2 SFDVKD. The V segment lost 0 bases and the J segment 9 bases; nucleotides outside the gene matches: 7. This chain's CDR3 is CATSDLPGQGFGEQFF. The CDR3 DNA is TGTGCCACCAGTGATTTGCCGGGACAGGGGTTCGGTGAGCAGTTCTTC.

This CDR3 reads CASSVGAGGLEETQYF. CDR3 in DNA: TGTGCCAGCAGCGTAGGGGCGGGAGGGCTGGAGGAGACCCAGTACTTC. The rearrangement links TRBV9 to TRBJ2-5, with TRBD2 matching over 9 bases. Germline CDR1 reads SGDLS; CDR2 reads YYNGEE. This CDR3 contains 16 residues. With V trimmed by 0 bases and J by 5 bases, 8 bases remained unmatched. Looking up the rest from reference TRBV9 and TRBJ2-5 gives the full variable domain: DSGVTQTPKHLITATGQRVTLRCSPRSGDLSVYWYQQSLDQGLQFLIQYYNGEERAKGNILERFSAQQFPDLHSELNLSSLELGDSALYFCASSVGAGGLEETQYFGPGTRLLVL.

The chain links TRBV28 to TRBJ2-7; TRBD2 matches at 11 bases. CDR3 length: 16 residues. V lost 6 bases and J lost 0; bases outside the gene matches: 7. Germline CDR1 is MDHEN and CDR2 is SYDVKM. CDR3 nucleotide sequence: TGTGCCAGCAGCATAGCGGGAGGGATGAGCTCCTACGAGCAGTACTTC. Amino acid sequence: CASSIAGGMSSYEQYF. Complete variable domain (other parts from reference TRBV28 and TRBJ2-7): DVKVTQSSRYLVKRTGEKVFLECVQDMDHENMFWYRQDPGLGLRLIYFSYDVKMKEKGDIPEGYSVSREKKERFSLILESASTNQTSMYLCASSIAGGMSSYEQYFGPGTRLTVT.

The CDR3: CASSLADYGYTF. As DNA, the CDR3 is TGCGCCAGCAGCTTGGCGGACTATGGCTACACCTTC. The V and J genes are TRBV5-1 and TRBJ1-2; D gene unclear. The CDR3 contains 12 residues. V lost 0 bases, J lost 3 bases, and 3 bases lay in between. Germline V lookup: CDR1 SGHRS, CDR2 YFSETQ.

The V call is TRBV7-2, the J call TRBJ1-2; 7 nucleotides match TRBD1. The CDR3 spans 13 residues. With V trimmed by 5 bases and J by 8 bases, 8 bases remained unmatched. Germline CDR1 reads SGHTA; CDR2 reads FQGNSA. The CDR3 here is CASSQQGDFGYTF. CDR3 sequence (DNA): TGTGCCAGCAGCCAGCAGGGGGACTTCGGCTACACCTTC.

This chain joins TRBV20-1 and TRBJ1-4; unclear D gene. The CDR3 is 11 residues long. The ends were cut back, 5 bases at V and 10 bases at J, with 11 bases in the middle. CDR1 is DFQATT and CDR2 is SNEGSKA in the germline V gene (reference sequence). Written as DNA, the CDR3 is TGCAGTGCTCCCGGGTTCGGAAAACTGTTTTTT. It encodes CSAPGFGKLFF.

This clone was seen a single time. This chain uses TRBV5-1 with TRBJ2-1; a weak D match, TRBD1 (7 bases). Germline V lookup: CDR1 SGHRS, CDR2 YFSETQ. V lost 5 bases and J lost 5, with 20 bases in between. The CDR3 totals 16 residues. The CDR3 DNA reads TGCGCCAGCAGTTACCTCCAGGGGGGAGTAAACAATGAGCAGTTCTTC. This encodes CASSYLQGGVNNEQFF.

The V and J genes are TRBV28 and TRBJ1-4; 8 bases map to TRBD1. The CDR3 is 15 residues long. V lost 6 bases to trimming and J lost 4 bases; unmatched junction nucleotides: 7. From germline, CDR1 is MDHEN and CDR2 SYDVKM. The DNA for the CDR3 is TGTGCCAGCAGGAGAGACAGGGGCTATAATGAAAAACTGTTTTTT. This codes for CASRRDRGYNEKLFF.

The chain joins TRBV6-5 to TRBJ2-3; D perhaps matches TRBD1 (5 bases). Germline V CDR1 and CDR2: MNHEY, SVGAGI. The CDR3 covers 14 residues. V dropped 3 bases and J dropped 3 bases, with 10 bases sitting between them. The CDR3 loop reads CASSYRQGTDTQYF. The CDR3 DNA reads as TGTGCCAGCAGTTATCGGCAGGGTACAGATACGCAGTATTTT.